Listed here are 2 T cell receptor beta chains from one sample, sequenced in a study of low-dose radiotherapy and immunotherapy resistance in tumors (dated by TCRdb to between 2020 and 2023). Sequencer: Illumina HiSeq 2500. First-strand cDNA was synthesized using Superscript III and a set of TRAV- and TRBV-specific primers, so that both TCRalpha and TCRbeta chains were covered. A roughly 21-cycle PCR with Phusion amplified the TCRs, pairing a constant-region primer with the adapter that was attached to the V primers. The public reads were run again by TCRdb, first through fastp at Q25 and then through MiXCR, and only productive beta chains were kept. Every distinct CDR3 protein forms one entry, paired with its most common genes and DNA. The sample contains roughly 90,000 distinct CDR3 sequences, approximately 22% of them found a single time. The ten largest clones represent 9.5% to 15% of the sample.

This specimen's time point label, interpreted: after trial treatment. The treatment or condition label for this specimen denotes: LDRT plus nivolumab, ipilimumab, low-dose cyclophosphamide and aspirin (RACIN trial). Material: PBMCs, obtained after low-dose radiotherapy plus immunotherapy. Receptors were obtained from a female donor with ovarian cancer.

This clonotype was recorded many times. V gene TRBV5-4 combines with J gene TRBJ2-3, with 10 bases matching TRBD2. Trimming cost V 6 bases and J 6 bases; bases outside gene matches: 10. Germline V gives CDR1 SGHNT, CDR2 YYREEE (reference sequence). The CDR3 sequence is 15 residues long. For the CDR3, the DNA is TGTGCCAGCAAGACCAGCGGGAGGGGCATTGATACGCAGTATTTT. Translated: CASKTSGRGIDTQYF.

This clonotype came up many times. The chain joins TRBV7-2 to TRBJ2-3, with D perhaps matching TRBD2 (6 bases). Between the trimmed V and J ends, which lost 0 bases and 0 bases, there was a span of 19 bases. The CDR3 loop spans 19 amino acids. Germline CDR1 is SGHTA and CDR2 is FQGNSA. This chain's CDR3 is CASSLAEAAGGISTDTQYF. CDR3 in DNA: TGTGCCAGCAGCTTAGCGGAGGCGGCCGGGGGAATTAGCACAGATACGCAGTATTTT.